The 19 T cell receptor beta chains below all came from one sample that was sequenced in a study of blood T cells in healthy people across ages. Primers used in a second PCR of about 6 to 11 cycles were a sample-barcoded 5' primer and a J-beta primer mix. TCRdb re-called the 5' RACE reads through MiXCR, storing one row per CDR3 protein. The repertoire consists of about 1.4 million distinct CDR3 sequences, with roughly 59% occurring once and the leading ten covering roughly 6.3%. Sequencing was performed on blood. The origin of the receptors is a young man in good health.

The CDR3 DNA sequence: TGTGCCAGCAGTTGGGCGGGAGAGAGCAATGAGCAGTTCTTC. Encoded protein: CASSWAGESNEQFF. The J gene is TRBJ2-1, the V gene TRBV6-4; 7 bases align to TRBD2. Germline CDR1 and CDR2: MRHNA and SNTAGT. V shed 5 bases and J 6 bases; nucleotides not matched to a gene: 7. CDR3 size: 14 residues.

The gene calls are TRBV6-5 and TRBJ2-7; D not resolved. The assigned J gene may be wrong: the sequence end matches TRBJ2-5 better. The CDR3 extends over 14 amino acids. Looked up from germline, CDR1 is MNHEY and CDR2 is SVGAGI. This chain's CDR3 is CASSYSLSRETQYF. In DNA form, the CDR3 reads TGTGCCAGCAGTTACTCTTTAAGTCGAGAGACCCAGTACTTC.

The chain combines TRBV6-2 or TRBV6-3 with TRBJ2-5, with 9 bases matching TRBD2. CDR1 and CDR2 (germline): MNHEY, SVGEGT. The CDR3 length is 22 residues. Germline trimming cut 4 bases from V and 3 bases from J; bases unmatched to any gene: 27. The CDR3 region has the DNA TGTGCCAGCAGTTCCACCGCCGCGGGGGGGGCTCAGCAACTAGCGGCAGAAGAGACCCAGTACTTC. Amino acid sequence: CASSSTAAGGAQQLAAEETQYF.

The CDR3 region is CASSARHPGQGTRELFF. CDR3 coding DNA: TGTGCCAGCAGCGCCAGACACCCGGGACAGGGTACCAGGGAGCTGTTTTTT. The V gene is TRBV9, the J gene TRBJ2-2; 9 bases match TRBD1. Trimming cost V 3 bases and J 9 bases; bases outside gene matches: 15. The CDR3 covers 17 residues. Germline CDR1 and CDR2: SGDLS and YYNGEE.

A word on this clonotype: Germline is not matched at one junction end, which may reflect a read error. The J gene is TRBJ2-5, the V gene TRBV4-1; 9 nucleotides line up with TRBD1. Judging by the DNA end, TRBJ2-7 fits better; the J call may be wrong. Per the germline V gene, CDR1 is MGHRA and CDR2 is YSYEKL. The CDR3 runs 15 residues. CDR3 loop: CASRQVGTGTYEQYF. CDR3 nucleotides: TGCGCCAGCAGACAAGTCGGGACAGGGACCTACGAGCAGTACTTC.

The chain has TRBV4-1 and TRBJ1-1, with a possible D match to TRBD1 (6 bases). The CDR3 extends over 17 amino acids. Looked up from germline, CDR1 is MGHRA and CDR2 is YSYEKL. The germline V and J ends were trimmed by 4 bases and 1 base, with 19 bases remaining between them. Here the CDR3 DNA reads TGCGCCAGCAGCCTAGTTTGGGGGGGGGCACGGAACACTGAAGCTTTCTTT. It specifies CASSLVWGGARNTEAFF.

This clonotype turned up a few times. The chain links TRBV6-2 or TRBV6-3 to TRBJ2-7; D is undetermined. Germline CDR1 reads MNHEY; CDR2 reads SVGEGT. The CDR3 spans 12 residues. Trimming pared 4 bases from V and 3 bases from J, leaving 7 bases between. The CDR3 DNA follows: TGTGCCAGCAGTTGGGGTAACTACGAGCAGTACTTC. Protein: CASSWGNYEQYF.

CDR3 nucleotides: TGCAGCGTGATGACAGGGGGAAAACTGTTTTTT. It is translated as CSVMTGGKLFF. The gene calls are TRBV29-1 and TRBJ1-4, with 9 bases lining up with TRBD1. With 6 bases clipped from V and 10 bases from J, the junction kept 3 bases outside the gene matches. Per germline, CDR1 SQVTM and CDR2 ANQGSEA. The CDR3 is made up of 11 amino acids.

Here the CDR3 DNA reads TGTGCCAGCAGCTCGCAGGGCAGGGGTGAATGGCAGTACTTC. This sequence encodes CASSSQGRGEWQYF. The V call is TRBV12-3 or TRBV12-4, the J call TRBJ2-4; D is possibly TRBD1 (6 bases). The ends were cut back, 6 bases at V and 13 bases at J, with 22 bases in the middle. This CDR3 is built from 14 residues.

The V gene is TRBV7-9, the J gene TRBJ2-1; 7 nucleotides agree with TRBD1. The CDR3 runs 15 residues. Germline V gene sequence: CDR1 SEHNR, CDR2 FQNEAQ (reference sequence). The junction had 4 bases not matched to a gene; V was cut back by 3 bases and J by 2 bases. This chain's CDR3 is CASSFPGQAYNEQFF. CDR3 bases: TGTGCCAGCAGCTTTCCCGGACAGGCCTACAATGAGCAGTTCTTC.

The chain joins TRBV11-2 to TRBJ2-7, with TRBD1 matching over 8 bases. Germline V lookup: CDR1 SGHAT, CDR2 FQNNGV. J lost 1 base, V lost 0 bases, and 17 bases had no gene match. The CDR3 runs 20 residues. CDR3 protein: CASSLDRGRGLRVSSYEQYF. The CDR3 region has the DNA TGTGCCAGCAGCTTAGACAGGGGGCGTGGGTTAAGGGTATCTTCCTACGAGCAGTACTTC. Based on the CDR3 plus reference TRBV11-2 and TRBJ2-7, the full variable domain is EAGVAQSPRYKIIEKRQSVAFWCNPISGHATLYWYQQILGQGPKLLIQFQNNGVVDDSQLPKDRFSAERLKGVDSTLKIQPAKLEDSAVYLCASSLDRGRGLRVSSYEQYFGPGTRLTVT.

This clonotype was seen a few times. This chain uses TRBV29-1 with TRBJ1-1; D gene unclear. The germline gives CDR1 SQVTM, CDR2 ANQGSEA. Trimming took 6 bases from V and 6 from J, leaving 8 bases between them. This CDR3 comprises 10 residues. In nucleotides, the CDR3 is TGCAGCGTGCACAGTCCTGAAGCTTTCTTT. It translates to CSVHSPEAFF.

The chain employs TRBV12-3 or TRBV12-4 and TRBJ2-1; D is ambiguous. CDR3 length: 12 residues. Trimming stripped 5 bases from V and 10 bases from J, with 12 bases between. CDR3 residues: CASSETGLEQFF. The CDR3 DNA sequence: TGTGCCAGCAGTGAGACTGGCCTAGAGCAGTTCTTC.

This clonotype has only a few counts. The chain joins TRBV5-6 to TRBJ2-7; D is possibly TRBD2 (6 bases). Trimming left V 3 bases short and J 3 bases short, with 10 bases between. Germline V gene data show CDR1 as SGHDT and CDR2 as YYEEEE. The CDR3 consists of 13 residues. DNA of the CDR3: TGTGCCAGCAGCTACCGGGACTTCTACGAGCAGTACTTC. As protein: CASSYRDFYEQYF. The variable domain in full, completed from reference TRBV5-6 and TRBJ2-7, reads DAGVTQSPTHLIKTRGQQVTLRCSPKSGHDTVSWYQQALGQGPQFIFQYYEEEERQRGNFPDRFSGHQFPNYSSELNVNALLLGDSALYLCASSYRDFYEQYFGPGTRLTVT.

This clonotype was seen more than once but under ten times. CDR3 in amino acids: CASSNEVWGGVNYGYTF. The DNA of the CDR3 is TGTGCCAGCAGCAATGAGGTTTGGGGGGGAGTTAACTATGGCTACACCTTC. The rearrangement uses TRBV21-1 and TRBJ1-2; TRBD1 is the table's D call and was not checked against the DNA. TRBV21-1 is labeled a pseudogene. The CDR3 contains 17 residues.

The rearrangement links TRBV14 to TRBJ1-1; weak D call: TRBD1 (5 bases). The V gene's germline CDR1 is SGHDN and CDR2 FVKESK. Trimming shortened V by 2 bases and J by 6 bases, and 10 bases separated the two germline ends. The CDR3 length is 13 residues. In DNA form, the CDR3 reads TGTGCCAGCAGCCAACAGGGTCTCTCTGAAGCTTTCTTT. Amino acids: CASSQQGLSEAFF. Drawing the rest from reference TRBV14 and TRBJ1-1, the complete variable domain is EAGVTQFPSHSVIEKGQTVTLRCDPISGHDNLYWYRRVMGKEIKFLLHFVKESKQDESGMPNNRFLAERTGGTYSTLKVQPAELEDSGVYFCASSQQGLSEAFFGQGTRLTVV.

V and J are TRBV7-9 and TRBJ2-1, with D unresolved. Germline values: CDR1 SEHNR, CDR2 FQNEAQ (reference sequence). V gave up 6 bases and J gave up 10 bases, with 13 bases separating them. The CDR3 runs to 12 residues. The CDR3 protein is CASRYSPGEQFF. In nucleotides, the CDR3 is TGTGCCAGCAGGTACTCCCCCGGGGAGCAGTTCTTC.

This clonotype was recorded only once. V and J are TRBV6-1 and TRBJ2-7; TRBD1 agrees at 8 bases. Germline CDR1 MNHNS, CDR2 SASEGT. V gave up 11 bases and J gave up 3 bases; unmatched junction bases: 15. There are 15 residues in the CDR3. CDR3 DNA sequence: TGTGCCTACAGCAGGGGGCTAGCGTTAGTCTACGAGCAGTACTTC. This translates into CAYSRGLALVYEQYF.

This clonotype was seen a few times. The chain uses TRBV20-1 and TRBJ2-1; 8 nucleotides align to TRBD1. The CDR3 length is 17 residues. Trimming removed 5 bases from V and 13 bases from J; junction bases left unmatched: 25. Germline V gene sequence: CDR1 DFQATT, CDR2 SNEGSKA (reference sequence). DNA of the CDR3: TGCAGTGCTCAGGCTTTAACCCCGGGACAGGTCGTTTCTGGACAGTTCTTC. Residues: CSAQALTPGQVVSGQFF.